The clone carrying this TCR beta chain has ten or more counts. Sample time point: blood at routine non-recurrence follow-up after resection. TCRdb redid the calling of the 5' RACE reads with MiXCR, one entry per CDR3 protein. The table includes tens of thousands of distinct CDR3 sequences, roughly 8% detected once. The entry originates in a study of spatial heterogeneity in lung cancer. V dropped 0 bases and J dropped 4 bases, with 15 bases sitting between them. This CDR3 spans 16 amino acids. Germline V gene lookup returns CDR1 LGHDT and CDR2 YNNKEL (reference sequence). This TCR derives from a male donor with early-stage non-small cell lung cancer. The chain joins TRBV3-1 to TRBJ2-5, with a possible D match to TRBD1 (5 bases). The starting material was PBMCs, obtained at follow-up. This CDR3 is CASSQDQGRRGETQYF. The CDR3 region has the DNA TGTGCCAGCAGCCAAGATCAGGGCAGGAGAGGAGAGACCCAGTACTTC.